This T cell receptor (beta chain) is drawn from a study of T cell repertoires in aging, cancer and after chemotherapy. Whole-study context: Clear clonal overlap appeared across healthy donor samples taken over several months to years. Roughly 10 million TCR reads made up the full dataset.

General study results and limits: No conclusions about immunological memory after chemotherapy can be drawn from the repertoire data. Loss of evenness, beyond lost richness, contributed to age-related TCR diversity decline in cancer patients.

Peripheral blood genomic DNA, not sorted cells or RNA, was the template. V was clipped by 0 bases and J by 3 bases; unmatched bases: 10. The germline gives CDR1 MNHNY, CDR2 SVGAGI (reference sequence). The CDR3 sequence is 17 residues long. This clonotype was seen more than once but under ten times. Its antigen remains unidentified. Rearranged V-D-J TRB sequences were amplified with a mixed TRB-A/B primer pool. MiXCR, run by TCRdb on the multiplex PCR reads, gives a single entry per CDR3 protein. The table includes 10,000 to 15,000 distinct CDR3 sequences, around 29% detected once. The receptor was isolated from a human donor in good health. The donor label of this sample is uncertain. The genes are TRBV6-6 and TRBJ1-1, with TRBD1 matching over 7 bases. Sequencing used blood. CDR3 protein: CASSYSNSGQEDTEAFF. The DNA of the CDR3 is TGTGCCAGCAGTTACTCGAACTCTGGACAGGAGGACACTGAAGCTTTCTTT.